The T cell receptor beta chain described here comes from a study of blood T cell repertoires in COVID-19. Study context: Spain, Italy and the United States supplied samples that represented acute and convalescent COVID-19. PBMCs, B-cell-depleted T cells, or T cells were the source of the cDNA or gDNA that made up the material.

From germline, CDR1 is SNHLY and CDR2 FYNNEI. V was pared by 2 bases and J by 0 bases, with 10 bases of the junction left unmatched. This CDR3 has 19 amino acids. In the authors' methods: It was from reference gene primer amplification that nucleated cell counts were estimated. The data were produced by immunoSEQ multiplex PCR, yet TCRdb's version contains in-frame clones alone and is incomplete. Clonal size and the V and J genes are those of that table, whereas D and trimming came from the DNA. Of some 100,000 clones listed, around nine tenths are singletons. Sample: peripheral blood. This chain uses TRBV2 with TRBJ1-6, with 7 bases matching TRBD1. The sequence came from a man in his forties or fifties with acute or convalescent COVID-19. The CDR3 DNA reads TGTGCCAGCAGTGAAAGGGACAGCTCTAAGAGCTCCTATAATTCACCCCTCCACTTT. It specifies CASSERDSSKSSYNSPLHF.